The present T cell receptor beta chain was sequenced within a study of blood T cell repertoires in COVID-19. Turning to the study itself: The analysed material was cDNA or gDNA that came from T cells, B-cell-depleted T cells, or PBMCs.

The protocol was immunoSEQ multiplex PCR, while the TCRdb copy is restricted to in-frame clones and leaves out a portion. This sample has 250,000 to 300,000 clones; 65% to 90% occur once, and the top ten carry around 5.5%. The CDR3 runs 14 residues. The V segment lost 5 bases and the J segment 8 bases; nucleotides outside the gene matches: 6. Germline CDR1 KGHSY, CDR2 FQNENV. The clonotype was recovered from a man aged 50 or older with active or convalescent COVID-19. The chain links TRBV16 to TRBJ2-1; 10 nucleotides line up with TRBD2. The source material was peripheral blood. The CDR3 region has the DNA TGTGCCAGCAGCGGGTTAGCGGGAGGACATGAGCAGTTCTTC. Translated, it gives CASSGLAGGHEQFF.